Shown below are 5 T cell receptor beta chains from a single sample sequenced in a study of PD-L1 blockade in urothelial cancer. Data came from immunoSEQ multiplex PCR; TCRdb stores just in-frame clones and leaves some out. This sample carries around 110,000 clones, approximately 90% of them seen once, and the ten largest clones take 1.5% to 2%. Time point: peripheral blood 6 weeks after treatment start. The specimen comprised PBMCs, sampled around atezolizumab (anti-PD-L1) treatment. All receptors come from a man between 60 and 75 years old with urothelial cancer.

This chain links TRBV6-1 with TRBJ1-1, with D possibly TRBD1 on 6 matching bases. The CDR3 has 19 residues. CDR1 is MNHNS, CDR2 SASEGT, per germline. V lost 4 bases, J lost 6 bases, and 30 bases lay in between. The CDR3 DNA reads TGTGCCAGCAGTGCACCGATAGAGACAGGCGGCCTATGGAAATCTGAAGCTTTCTTT. Translated, it gives CASSAPIETGGLWKSEAFF.

This rearrangement joins TRBV18 to TRBJ1-2; TRBD1 agrees at 7 bases. The CDR3 sequence is 16 residues long. Germline-derived CDR1 and CDR2 are KGHSH and LQKENI. The ends lost 0 bases at V and 7 bases at J; junction bases unmatched: 11. CDR3 bases: TGTGCCAGCTCACCACCTGGAGGGGGCCGGTTTTTTGGCTACACCTTC. This encodes CASSPPGGGRFFGYTF.

CDR3 sequence reads: CASSYRVTEAFF. DNA of the CDR3: TGTGCCAGCAGTTACAGGGTTACTGAAGCTTTCTTT. The chain employs TRBV28 and TRBJ1-1; the D gene is possibly TRBD1 (6 bases). The germline V gene has CDR1 MDHEN and CDR2 SYDVKM. The CDR3 length is 12 residues. With 4 bases removed from V and 5 bases from J, the gap between germline ends came to 8 bases.

The rearrangement uses TRBV9 and TRBJ2-1; the match to TRBD2 covers 8 bases. Germline CDR1 and CDR2: SGDLS and YYNGEE. With 0 bases clipped from V and 8 bases from J, the junction kept 4 bases outside the gene matches. CDR3 length equals 14 residues. The CDR3 spells CASSVGLASDEQFF. In DNA form, the CDR3 reads TGTGCCAGCAGCGTAGGACTAGCGAGCGATGAGCAGTTCTTC.

This clone showed up just a few times. J is TRBJ1-2 and V is TRBV4-2; 7 nucleotides align to TRBD1. Germline lookup yields CDR1 LGHNA and CDR2 YNFKEQ. The CDR3 is 15 amino acids. The V and J ends lost 4 bases and 5 bases, in that order; junction bases with no gene match: 10. Here the CDR3 reads CASSPSSGTAYGYTF. The CDR3 DNA follows: TGTGCCAGCAGCCCATCCTCCGGGACAGCATATGGCTACACCTTC.